This T cell receptor beta chain was recorded in a study of CD8 T cells in ankylosing spondylitis. Findings of the study overall: It appeared that ankylosing spondylitis blood was characterized by a TCR beta motif of 8 or 9 highly homologous variants.

A note on this clonotype: No antigen is known for it.

MiXCR, applied by TCRdb to the 5' RACE reads, yields one record per CDR3 protein. Here the sample spans 400,000 to 450,000 distinct CDR3 sequences, approximately 17% being singletons. From germline, CDR1 is MNHEY and CDR2 SVGAGI. The J segment lost 1 base and the V segment lost 3 bases, leaving 4 bases of the junction unmatched. This CDR3 is built from 16 residues. Sequencing used blood, either unsorted or a sorted T cell fraction (not recorded which). The V gene is TRBV6-5, the J gene TRBJ2-2, with 8 bases that match TRBD1. The clonotype was recovered from a male donor with ankylosing spondylitis. The CDR3 DNA follows: TGTGCCAGCAGTTATCGGACAGGGTGGAACACCGGGGAGCTGTTTTTT. It is translated as CASSYRTGWNTGELFF.